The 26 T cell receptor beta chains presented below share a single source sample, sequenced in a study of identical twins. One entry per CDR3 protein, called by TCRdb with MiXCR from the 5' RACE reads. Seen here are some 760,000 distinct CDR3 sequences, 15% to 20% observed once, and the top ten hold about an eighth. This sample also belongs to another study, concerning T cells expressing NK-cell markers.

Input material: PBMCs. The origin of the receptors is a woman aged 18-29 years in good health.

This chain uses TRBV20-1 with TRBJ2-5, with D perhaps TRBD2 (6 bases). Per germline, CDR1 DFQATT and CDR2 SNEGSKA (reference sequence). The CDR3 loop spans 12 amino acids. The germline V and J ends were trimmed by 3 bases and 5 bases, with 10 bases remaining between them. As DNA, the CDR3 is TGCAGTGCTAGCTACCGGGGGGAGACCCAGTACTTC. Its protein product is CSASYRGETQYF.

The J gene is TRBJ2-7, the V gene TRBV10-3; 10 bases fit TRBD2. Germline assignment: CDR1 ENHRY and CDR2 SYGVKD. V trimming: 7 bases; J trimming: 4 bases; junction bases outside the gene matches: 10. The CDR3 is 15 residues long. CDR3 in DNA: TGTGCCATCAAAGAACAGCTAGCGGGAGCTTACGAGCAGTACTTC. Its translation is CAIKEQLAGAYEQYF.

CDR3 bases: TGCAGTGGATCTATTTATGCAGATACGCAGTATTTT. It codes for CSGSIYADTQYF. The chain carries TRBV20-1 and TRBJ2-3; D unclear. The CDR3 extends over 12 amino acids. Germline assignment: CDR1 DFQATT and CDR2 SNEGSKA (reference sequence). Between the trimmed V and J ends, which lost 7 bases and 4 bases, there was a span of 12 bases.

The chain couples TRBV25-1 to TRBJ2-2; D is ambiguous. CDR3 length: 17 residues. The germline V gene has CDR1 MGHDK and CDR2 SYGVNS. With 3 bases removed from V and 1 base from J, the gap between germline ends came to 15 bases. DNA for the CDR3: TGTGCCAGCAGTGATTCGCCTGGGCAGCTGAACACCGGGGAGCTGTTTTTT. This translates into CASSDSPGQLNTGELFF.

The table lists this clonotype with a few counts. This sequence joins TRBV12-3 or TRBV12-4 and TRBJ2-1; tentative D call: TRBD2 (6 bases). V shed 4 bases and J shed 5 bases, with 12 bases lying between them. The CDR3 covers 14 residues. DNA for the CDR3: TGTGCCAGCAGTTCGGACTACCGCAACAATGAGCAGTTCTTC. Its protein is CASSSDYRNNEQFF.

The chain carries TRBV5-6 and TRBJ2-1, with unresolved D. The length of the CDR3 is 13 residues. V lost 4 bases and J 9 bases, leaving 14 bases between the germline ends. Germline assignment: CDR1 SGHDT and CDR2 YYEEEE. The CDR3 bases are TGTGCCAGCAGCCCCCCCTTGGGAAGTGAGCAGTTCTTC. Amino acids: CASSPPLGSEQFF.

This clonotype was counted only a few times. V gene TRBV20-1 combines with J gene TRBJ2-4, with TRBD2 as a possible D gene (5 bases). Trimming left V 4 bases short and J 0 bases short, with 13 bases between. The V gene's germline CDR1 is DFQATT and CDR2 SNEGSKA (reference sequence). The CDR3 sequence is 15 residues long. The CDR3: CSANIWAGAKNIQYF. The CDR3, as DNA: TGCAGTGCTAATATCTGGGCGGGAGCCAAAAACATTCAGTACTTC.

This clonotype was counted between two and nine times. CDR3: CASSLRRFTSSYNEQFF. The DNA for the CDR3 is TGTGCCAGCAGCCTTCGCCGTTTTACGAGCTCCTACAATGAGCAGTTCTTC. This chain uses TRBV3-1 with TRBJ2-1; no firm D call. V lost 4 bases and J 0 bases, leaving 16 bases between the germline ends. Germline-derived CDR1 and CDR2 are LGHDT and YNNKEL (reference sequence). CDR3 size: 17 residues.

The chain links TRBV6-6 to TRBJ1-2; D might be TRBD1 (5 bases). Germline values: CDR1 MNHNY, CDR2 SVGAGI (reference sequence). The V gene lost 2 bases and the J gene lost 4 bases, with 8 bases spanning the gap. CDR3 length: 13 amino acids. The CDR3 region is CASSYEGTYGYTF. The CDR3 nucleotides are TGTGCCAGCAGTTACGAGGGGACCTATGGCTACACCTTC.

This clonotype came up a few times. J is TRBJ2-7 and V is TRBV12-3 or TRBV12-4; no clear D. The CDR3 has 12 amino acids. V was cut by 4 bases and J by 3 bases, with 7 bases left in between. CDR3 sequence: CASSSPGYEQYF. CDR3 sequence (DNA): TGTGCCAGCAGTTCCCCCGGCTACGAGCAGTACTTC.

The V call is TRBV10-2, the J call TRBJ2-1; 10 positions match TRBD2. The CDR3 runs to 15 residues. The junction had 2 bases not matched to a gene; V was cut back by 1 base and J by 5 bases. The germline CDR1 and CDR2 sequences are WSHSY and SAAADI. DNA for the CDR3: TGCGCCAGCAGTGAGTATAGCGGGAGGCACAATGAGCAGTTCTTC. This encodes CASSEYSGRHNEQFF.

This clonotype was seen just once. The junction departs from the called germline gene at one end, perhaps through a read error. Written as DNA, the CDR3 is TGTGCTAGCAGTTCTAGTTTCTCCTACAATGAGCAGTTCTTC. Protein sequence: CASSSSFSYNEQFF. This chain links TRBV7-7 with TRBJ2-1; D is uncertain. Germline CDR1 and CDR2: SSHAT and FNYEAQ (reference sequence). CDR3 length: 14 amino acids.

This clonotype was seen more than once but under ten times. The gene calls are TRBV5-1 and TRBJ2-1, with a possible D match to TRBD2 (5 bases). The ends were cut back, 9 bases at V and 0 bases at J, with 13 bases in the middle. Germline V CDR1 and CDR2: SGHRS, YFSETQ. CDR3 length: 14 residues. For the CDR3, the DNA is TGCGCCACCCCGGAGCGGACCTCCTACAATGAGCAGTTCTTC. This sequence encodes CATPERTSYNEQFF.

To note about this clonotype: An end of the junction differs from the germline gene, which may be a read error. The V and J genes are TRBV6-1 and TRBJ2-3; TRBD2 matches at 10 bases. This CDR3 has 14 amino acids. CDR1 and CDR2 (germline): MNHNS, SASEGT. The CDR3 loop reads CASGERGGTDTQYF. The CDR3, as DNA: TGTGCCAGCGGTGAGCGGGGGGGGACAGATACGCAGTATTTT.

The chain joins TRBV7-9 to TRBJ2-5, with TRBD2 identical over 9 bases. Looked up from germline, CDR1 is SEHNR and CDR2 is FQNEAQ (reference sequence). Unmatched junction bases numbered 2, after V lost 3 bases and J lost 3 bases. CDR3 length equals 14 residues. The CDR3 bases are TGTGCCAGCAGCTTCCTAGCGGGAAAAGAGACCCAGTACTTC. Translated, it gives CASSFLAGKETQYF.

In nucleotides, the CDR3 is TGTGCCAGCAGCCAATGGGGCAGGGCCCTCGACGAGCAGTACTTC. This gives the protein CASSQWGRALDEQYF. This chain links TRBV12-3 or TRBV12-4 with TRBJ2-7; tentatively, D is TRBD1 (5 bases). The CDR3 totals 15 residues. Trimming shortened V by 6 bases and J by 5 bases, and 20 bases separated the two germline ends.

CDR3 DNA sequence: TGCGCCAGCAGCCGGGGGACAGCCCTAGCGGGAGGATCCTACGAGCAGTACTTC. Protein: CASSRGTALAGGSYEQYF. This rearrangement joins TRBV5-1 to TRBJ2-7; 11 nucleotides align to TRBD2. J gave up 1 base and V 4 bases, and 13 bases lay outside the gene matches. The CDR3 has 18 amino acids. Germline values: CDR1 SGHRS, CDR2 YFSETQ.

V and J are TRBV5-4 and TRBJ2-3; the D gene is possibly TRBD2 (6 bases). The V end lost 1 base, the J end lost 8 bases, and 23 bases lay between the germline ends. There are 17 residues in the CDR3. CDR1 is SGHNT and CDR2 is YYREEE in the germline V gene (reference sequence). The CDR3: CASSLSTRAGHSGTQYF. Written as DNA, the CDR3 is TGTGCCAGCAGCTTGTCGACTAGGGCGGGGCACAGTGGTACGCAGTATTTT.

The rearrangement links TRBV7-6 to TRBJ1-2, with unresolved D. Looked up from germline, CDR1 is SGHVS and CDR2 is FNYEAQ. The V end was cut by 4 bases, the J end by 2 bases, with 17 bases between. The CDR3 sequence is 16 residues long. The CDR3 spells CASSSAEKRPNYGYTF. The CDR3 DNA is TGTGCCAGCAGCTCCGCGGAGAAAAGACCAAACTATGGCTACACCTTC.

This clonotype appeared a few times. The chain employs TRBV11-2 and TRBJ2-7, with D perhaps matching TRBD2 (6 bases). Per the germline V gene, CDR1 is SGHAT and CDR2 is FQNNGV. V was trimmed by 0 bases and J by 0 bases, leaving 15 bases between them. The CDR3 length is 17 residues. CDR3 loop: CASSLEGARRASYEQYF. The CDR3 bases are TGTGCCAGCAGCTTAGAGGGCGCGCGGAGGGCCTCCTACGAGCAGTACTTC.

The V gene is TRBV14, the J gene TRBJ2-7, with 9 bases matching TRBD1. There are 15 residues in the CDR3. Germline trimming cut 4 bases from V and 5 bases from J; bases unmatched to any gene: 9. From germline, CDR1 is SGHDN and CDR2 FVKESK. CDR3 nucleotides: TGTGCCAGCAGCCGATCCTGGACAGGGGCCCACGAGCAGTACTTC. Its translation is CASSRSWTGAHEQYF.

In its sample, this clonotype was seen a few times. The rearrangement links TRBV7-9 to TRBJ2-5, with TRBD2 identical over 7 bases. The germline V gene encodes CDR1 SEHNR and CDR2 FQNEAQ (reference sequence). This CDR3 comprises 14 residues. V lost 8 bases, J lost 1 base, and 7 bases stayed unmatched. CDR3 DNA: TGTGCCAGCGCCCTGCGGGAGATCCAAGAGACCCAGTACTTC. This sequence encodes CASALREIQETQYF.

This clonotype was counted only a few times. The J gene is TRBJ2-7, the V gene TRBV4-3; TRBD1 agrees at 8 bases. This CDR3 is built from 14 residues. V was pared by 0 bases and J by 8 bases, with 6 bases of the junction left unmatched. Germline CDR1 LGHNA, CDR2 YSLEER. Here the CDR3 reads CASSQEHRGVKQYF. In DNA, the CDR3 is TGCGCCAGCAGCCAAGAGCACAGGGGGGTGAAGCAGTACTTC.

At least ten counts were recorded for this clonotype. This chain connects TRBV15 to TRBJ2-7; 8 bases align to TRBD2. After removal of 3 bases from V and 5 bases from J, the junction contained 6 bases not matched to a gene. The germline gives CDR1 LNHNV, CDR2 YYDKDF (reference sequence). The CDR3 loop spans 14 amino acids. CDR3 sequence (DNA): TGTGCCACCAGCAGGCTACTAGCGGCAAACGAGCAGTACTTC. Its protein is CATSRLLAANEQYF. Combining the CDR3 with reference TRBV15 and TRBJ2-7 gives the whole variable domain DAMVIQNPRYQVTQFGKPVTLSCSQTLNHNVMYWYQQKSSQAPKLLFHYYDKDFNNEADTPDNFQSRRPNTSFCFLDIRSPGLGDTAMYLCATSRLLAANEQYFGPGTRLTVT.

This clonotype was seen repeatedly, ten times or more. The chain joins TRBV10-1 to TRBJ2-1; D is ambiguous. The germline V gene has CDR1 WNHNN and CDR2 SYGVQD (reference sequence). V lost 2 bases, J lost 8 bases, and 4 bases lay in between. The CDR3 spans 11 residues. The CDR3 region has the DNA TGCGCCAGCAGTGAGGGGTATGAGCAGTTCTTC. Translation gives CASSEGYEQFF.

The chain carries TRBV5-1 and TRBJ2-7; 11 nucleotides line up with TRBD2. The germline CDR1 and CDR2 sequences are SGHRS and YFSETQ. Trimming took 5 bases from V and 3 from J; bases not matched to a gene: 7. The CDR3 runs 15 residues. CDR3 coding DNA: TGCGCCAGCAGGCTAGCGGGGGGCCAGGGCTACGAGCAGTACTTC. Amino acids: CASRLAGGQGYEQYF.